This T cell receptor (beta chain) was identified in a study of blood T cell repertoires in COVID-19. At the level of the study: T cells, B-cell-depleted T cells, or PBMCs provided the cDNA or gDNA that served as material.

Trimming took 8 bases from V and 4 from J, leaving 3 bases between them. The CDR3 is 10 residues long. Germline-derived CDR1 and CDR2 are MNHEY and SMNVEV (reference sequence). How the authors handled the data: From reference gene primer amplification, estimates of nucleated cell counts were derived. Generated by immunoSEQ multiplex PCR, the TCRdb table keeps only in-frame clones and is missing some. V, J and clone size were drawn from that table, and D and trimming were deduced from the DNA. The table shows 65,000 to 90,000 clones, with roughly nine tenths occurring only once. This rearrangement joins TRBV27 to TRBJ1-3, with no clear D. This clonotype was sampled from a woman between 45 and 60 years old with active or convalescent COVID-19. The sequenced material came from peripheral blood. The CDR3 DNA reads as TGTGCCAGCCCAGGAAACACCATATATTTT. Residues: CASPGNTIYF.